This T cell receptor beta chain was observed in a study of blood T cells in healthy people across ages. This clonotype appeared a few times. Alongside a J-beta primer mix, a sample-barcoded 5' primer served in a second PCR lasting about 7 to 12 cycles. TCRdb recomputed calls from the 5' RACE reads with MiXCR, one row per CDR3 protein. In the table there are 700,000 to 900,000 distinct CDR3 sequences, around 24% of which are singletons. A further study also used this sample, focusing on T cells of mothers and their children. From that paper: The study obtained over 8 million TCR beta CDR3 reads per mother and about 3 million per child. Slightly higher but non-significant overlap marked related mother-child pairs versus unrelated pairs.

Sequencing input: blood. The receptor comes from a boy between 10 and 17 years old in good health.

CDR3 bases: TGTGCCAGCAGTAAGACAGGGGATTATTACGAGCAGTACTTC. It is translated as CASSKTGDYYEQYF. V usage is TRBV6-6 and J usage is TRBJ2-7; TRBD1 agrees at 8 bases. V dropped 5 bases and J dropped 4; count of bases not matched to a gene: 7. The length of the CDR3 is 14 residues. Germline V gives CDR1 MNHNY, CDR2 SVGAGI (reference sequence).